This TCR beta chain is drawn from a study of blood T cell repertoires in COVID-19. Assay used: immunoSEQ multiplex PCR; TCRdb lists only in-frame clones, some missing. The sample shows about 670,000 clones, over 80% of them seen only once. With 6 bases removed from V and 1 base from J, the gap between germline ends came to 13 bases. The CDR3 covers 14 residues. The V gene's germline CDR1 is MNHEY and CDR2 SMNVEV (reference sequence). The receptor's source is a young woman with acute or convalescent COVID-19. Sample: peripheral blood. The gene calls are TRBV27 and TRBJ2-7, with D possibly TRBD2 on 6 matching bases. The CDR3 nucleotides are TGTGCCAGCAGCCCGGAGGGGCCATCCTACGAGCAGTACTTC. Translation gives CASSPEGPSYEQYF.